Below, one TCR beta chain is given with its context. This sample is drawn from a study of blood T cell repertoires in COVID-19. Study in general: Samples representing acute and convalescent COVID-19 were sourced from the United States, Italy and Spain. PBMCs, B-cell-depleted T cells, or T cells were the source of the cDNA or gDNA that made up the material.

The V and J ends lost 1 base and 1 base respectively, with 7 bases between them. Germline CDR1 is SGHAT and CDR2 is FQNNGV. This CDR3 region has 14 residues. Per the original methods: Amplification of reference gene primers provided the estimated nucleated cell counts. Measured with immunoSEQ multiplex PCR; TCRdb has only the in-frame clones, and not every one. The D gene and trimming were derived from the DNA, and the V and J assignments and clone size from that table. Of approximately 210,000 clones in the sample, about 88% were seen once. Sequencing used peripheral blood. The chain couples TRBV11-2 to TRBJ1-2; maybe TRBD1 (6 bases). This clonotype was sampled from a man aged 40-55 years with acute or convalescent COVID-19. DNA for the CDR3: TGTGCCAGCAGCTTAGGAGGGGGTAACTATGGCTACACCTTC. Protein: CASSLGGGNYGYTF. Supplemented by reference TRBV11-2 and TRBJ1-2, the full variable domain reads EAGVAQSPRYKIIEKRQSVAFWCNPISGHATLYWYQQILGQGPKLLIQFQNNGVVDDSQLPKDRFSAERLKGVDSTLKIQPAKLEDSAVYLCASSLGGGNYGYTFGSGTRLTVV.